These 21 T cell receptor beta chains share one sample of origin, sequenced in a study of vaccination and CD4 T cells after COVID-19. Treatment indicated: roughly 10-day PBMC culture with coronavirus spike peptide pools or control peptides (ViraFEST assay). Sequenced with the Oncomine TCR Beta short-read assay was DNA taken from cultured CD4+ T cells. TCRdb re-called the PCR reads through MiXCR, storing one row per CDR3 protein. The table has fewer than 15,000 distinct CDR3 sequences, less than 60% seen once. No antigen has been identified for these receptors. Sequencing used CD4+ T cells from blood, cultured in vitro. Receptors originate from a human donor who had recovered from COVID-19.

The chain carries TRBV2 and TRBJ2-4; TRBD2 aligns across 8 bases. The V segment lost 7 bases and the J segment 5 bases; nucleotides outside the gene matches: 4. Germline-derived CDR1 and CDR2 are SNHLY and FYNNEI. This CDR3 has 13 residues. The CDR3 protein is CASKETSENIQYF. DNA of the CDR3: TGTGCCAGCAAGGAGACTAGCGAAAACATTCAGTACTTC.

The rearrangement uses TRBV6-5 and TRBJ1-1; no reliable D call. The CDR3 totals 11 residues. V dropped 2 bases and J dropped 6 bases, with 4 bases sitting between them. Germline assignment: CDR1 MNHEY and CDR2 SVGAGI. The CDR3 sequence is CASSYAPEAFF. In DNA, the CDR3 is TGTGCCAGCAGTTACGCACCTGAAGCTTTCTTT.

V usage is TRBV19 and J usage is TRBJ2-3; weak D call: TRBD2 (5 bases). Trimming removed 5 bases from V and 0 bases from J, with 9 bases in between. Germline V lookup: CDR1 LNHDA, CDR2 SQIVND (reference sequence). The CDR3 runs 14 residues. The CDR3 loop reads CASSAWTSTDTQYF. The CDR3 DNA sequence: TGTGCCAGTAGTGCTTGGACTAGCACAGATACGCAGTATTTT.

This clonotype occurred a few times. The chain has TRBV5-1 and TRBJ2-3, with D possibly called TRBD1 or TRBD2 (5 bases each). CDR3 size: 16 residues. From germline, CDR1 is SGHRS and CDR2 YFSETQ. Trimming took 4 bases from V and 2 from J, leaving 17 bases between them. For the CDR3, the DNA is TGCGCCAGCAGCCGCGGTGGGACGGTCCCCACAGATACGCAGTATTTT. This sequence encodes CASSRGGTVPTDTQYF.

The sample holds a few counts of this clonotype. CDR3 DNA: TGTGCCAGCAGTGACCCTACTCTCCGCACCTACGAGCAGTACTTC. Its translation is CASSDPTLRTYEQYF. The chain is built from TRBV6-4 and TRBJ2-7; D gene uncertain. The V and J ends lost 2 bases and 2 bases respectively, with 13 bases between them. The CDR3 runs 15 residues. CDR1 is MRHNA, CDR2 SNTAGT, per germline.

The V gene is TRBV28, the J gene TRBJ1-1; 8 nucleotides match TRBD1. Germline CDR1 is MDHEN and CDR2 is SYDVKM. The CDR3 covers 13 residues. Trimming took 5 bases from V and 3 from J; bases not matched to a gene: 2. DNA of the CDR3: TGTGCCAGCAGTCCAGGGGGCTACACTGAAGCTTTCTTT. Residues: CASSPGGYTEAFF.

This sequence joins TRBV5-1 and TRBJ2-1; 8 bases align to TRBD2. Germline V gene lookup returns CDR1 SGHRS and CDR2 YFSETQ. The CDR3 is 17 residues long. V lost 2 bases, J lost 7 bases, and 14 bases stayed unmatched. Here the CDR3 reads CASSLAVLGLGLNEQFF. Written as DNA, the CDR3 is TGCGCCAGCAGCTTAGCGGTGTTGGGACTAGGGTTAAATGAGCAGTTCTTC. Using reference TRBV5-1 and TRBJ2-1 for the parts outside the CDR3, the full variable domain is KAGVTQTPRYLIKTRGQQVTLSCSPISGHRSVSWYQQTPGQGLQFLFEYFSETQRNKGNFPGRFSGRQFSNSRSEMNVSTLELGDSALYLCASSLAVLGLGLNEQFFGPGTRLTVL.

This chain connects TRBV30 to TRBJ2-5, with D tentatively TRBD2 (6 bases). The CDR3 runs 13 residues. Germline assignment: CDR1 GTSNPN and CDR2 SVGIG (reference sequence). V lost 4 bases and J lost 1, with 10 bases in between. The CDR3 sequence: CAWTYSGQETQYF. The CDR3 nucleotides are TGTGCCTGGACCTATAGCGGCCAAGAGACCCAGTACTTC.

The gene calls are TRBV2 and TRBJ1-4; possible D gene TRBD1, 6 bases. Germline V gives CDR1 SNHLY, CDR2 FYNNEI. This CDR3 comprises 11 residues. The CDR3 region is CEGATNEKLFF. The CDR3 DNA follows: TGTGAGGGGGCAACTAATGAAAAACTGTTTTTT.

This clonotype came up a few times. This chain links TRBV10-3 with TRBJ1-2; weak D call: TRBD1 (5 bases). V lost 0 bases to trimming and J lost 2 bases, with 13 bases between them. The V gene's germline CDR1 is ENHRY and CDR2 SYGVKD. CDR3 length equals 16 residues. The CDR3 protein is CAISESTGTENYGYTF. The CDR3 coding sequence is TGTGCCATCAGTGAGTCAACCGGGACCGAGAACTATGGCTACACCTTC.

The rearrangement links TRBV6-2 or TRBV6-3 to TRBJ1-5; 9 nucleotides line up with TRBD1. CDR1 is MNHEY and CDR2 is SVGEGT in the germline V gene. The CDR3 consists of 20 residues. Trimming took 0 bases from V and 0 from J; bases not matched to a gene: 12. The CDR3 protein is CASSYSKRTGADHSNQPQHF. The DNA of the CDR3 is TGTGCCAGCAGTTACTCAAAGCGGACAGGGGCCGACCATAGCAATCAGCCCCAGCATTTT.

This clonotype turned up a few times. The V gene is TRBV7-3, the J gene TRBJ2-5; TRBD2 aligns across 9 bases. The germline V gene encodes CDR1 SGHTA and CDR2 FQGTGA. The CDR3 has 16 residues. J gave up 3 bases and V 2 bases, and 7 bases lay outside the gene matches. CDR3 nucleotide sequence: TGTGCCAGCAGCTTAGGACTAGCGCGTGGGGAAGAGACCCAGTACTTC. Translating gives CASSLGLARGEETQYF.

This rearrangement joins TRBV27 to TRBJ2-1; TRBD2 matches 7 bases. Germline V lookup: CDR1 MNHEY, CDR2 SMNVEV (reference sequence). CDR3 length: 15 amino acids. The V gene end was trimmed by 2 bases and the J gene end by 5 bases; junction bases not matched to a gene: 6. For the CDR3, the DNA is TGTGCCAGCAGTTTAGCGGGAGCTATTAACAATGAGCAGTTCTTC. It codes for CASSLAGAINNEQFF.

The genes are TRBV20-1 and TRBJ1-2, with D unresolved. The CDR3 extends over 9 amino acids. Germline CDR1 and CDR2: DFQATT and SNEGSKA (reference sequence). The CDR3 loop reads CRGPYGYTF. CDR3 nucleotide sequence: TGCAGAGGCCCCTATGGCTACACCTTC.

A remark on this clonotype: A junction boundary mismatches the germline segment, possibly from a read error. This chain links TRBV7-7 with TRBJ2-1; possible D gene TRBD1, 6 bases. Germline V gene lookup returns CDR1 SSHAT and CDR2 FNYEAQ (reference sequence). The length of the CDR3 is 15 residues. The CDR3 reads CASSRTGYGLDEQFF. CDR3 DNA: TGTGCTAGCAGCAGAACAGGGTACGGTTTAGATGAGCAGTTCTTC.

This chain joins TRBV29-1 and TRBJ1-2; D is possibly TRBD1 (5 bases). The V end lost 6 bases, the J end lost 4 bases, and 12 bases lay between the germline ends. There are 12 residues in the CDR3. The V gene's germline CDR1 is SQVTM and CDR2 ANQGSEA. The CDR3 DNA sequence: TGCAGCGTCGTGGACACCAGCTATGGCTACACCTTC. Its translation: CSVVDTSYGYTF.

The V call is TRBV27, the J call TRBJ2-7; 7 bases fit TRBD1. Germline V gene sequence: CDR1 MNHEY, CDR2 SMNVEV (reference sequence). The CDR3 is 13 amino acids. The V gene end was trimmed by 6 bases and the J gene end by 7 bases; junction bases not matched to a gene: 9. The CDR3 here is CASSYRGFSEQYF. Here the CDR3 DNA reads TGTGCCAGCAGCTACAGGGGCTTTAGTGAGCAGTACTTC.

The rearrangement joins TRBV20-1 to TRBJ2-1; 10 nucleotides match TRBD2. This CDR3 comprises 14 residues. The V segment lost 3 bases and the J segment 10 bases; nucleotides outside the gene matches: 9. In germline, CDR1 is DFQATT, CDR2 SNEGSKA (reference sequence). Here the CDR3 reads CSAREREGLREQFF. CDR3 nucleotide sequence: TGCAGTGCTAGGGAGCGGGAGGGCCTCAGGGAGCAGTTCTTC.

The genes are TRBV7-2 and TRBJ1-2; D unclear. Germline-derived CDR1 and CDR2 are SGHTA and FQGNSA. Trimming removed 5 bases at V and 4 bases at J, with 14 bases between. The CDR3 covers 14 residues. In nucleotides, the CDR3 is TGTGCCAGCAGCCCTTCGACGGGCCCCTATGGCTACACCTTC. It is translated as CASSPSTGPYGYTF.

The chain has TRBV10-3 and TRBJ1-2; D is undetermined. The CDR3 contains 12 residues. Per germline, CDR1 ENHRY and CDR2 SYGVKD. Trimming took 6 bases from V and 3 from J, leaving 8 bases between them. The CDR3 bases are TGTGCCATCAGGGCAGAGGACTATGGCTACACCTTC. Its translation: CAIRAEDYGYTF.

The chain joins TRBV19 to TRBJ2-2, with 10 nucleotides matching TRBD1. V lost 4 bases and J lost 5; bases outside the gene matches: 4. The CDR3 loop spans 15 amino acids. The germline CDR1 and CDR2 sequences are LNHDA and SQIVND (reference sequence). This chain's CDR3 is CASSTTGGLTGELFF. The CDR3 DNA follows: TGTGCCAGTAGTACGACAGGGGGCTTAACCGGGGAGCTGTTTTTT.